Following are 31 T cell receptor beta chains from one sample sequenced in a study of cytomegalovirus exposure and HLA in healthy donors. Libraries were prepared by immunoSEQ multiplex PCR; TCRdb keeps only in-frame clonotypes and omits some of them. The repertoire consists of 70,000 or so clones, with 94% occurring once and the leading ten covering roughly 1.4%. Sequencing input: PBMCs. All receptors derive from a man between 18 and 35 years old in good health and CMV-seropositive.

This clone was seen just once. The genes are TRBV30 and TRBJ2-1, with a tentative D call TRBD1 (7 bases). Trimming took off 2 bases at V and 0 bases at J, with 11 bases between the two ends. Germline CDR1 is GTSNPN and CDR2 is SVGIG (reference sequence). The CDR3 length is 15 residues. The CDR3 region has the DNA TGTGCCTGGAGTCAGGGGGGAAGCTCCTACAATGAGCAGTTCTTC. It yields the protein CAWSQGGSSYNEQFF.

The chain links TRBV27 to TRBJ2-7; D perhaps matches TRBD2 (5 bases). CDR3 length equals 14 residues. V dropped 3 bases and J dropped 3 bases, with 12 bases sitting between them. The germline CDR1 and CDR2 sequences are MNHEY and SMNVEV (reference sequence). The CDR3 sequence is CASSFGRDYYEQYF. The CDR3, as DNA: TGTGCCAGCAGTTTTGGAAGAGACTACTACGAGCAGTACTTC.

The rearrangement uses TRBV19 and TRBJ2-5, with D possibly matching TRBD1 (5 bases). Trimming removed 4 bases at V and 3 bases at J, with 6 bases between. The CDR3 totals 12 residues. Germline CDR1 LNHDA, CDR2 SQIVND (reference sequence). The CDR3 DNA reads as TGTGCCAGTAGTAAGGGGAAAGAGACCCAGTACTTC. Its protein product is CASSKGKETQYF.

V and J are TRBV4-1 and TRBJ1-5; D is unclear. Germline CDR1 and CDR2: MGHRA and YSYEKL. V shed 5 bases and J shed 7 bases, with 12 bases lying between them. The CDR3 is 13 residues long. As DNA, the CDR3 is TGCGCCAGCAGCGAGAACCTCCAACAGCCCCAGCATTTT. The encoded protein is CASSENLQQPQHF.

The chain uses TRBV29-1 and TRBJ2-5; D perhaps matches TRBD2 (6 bases). CDR3 length: 13 residues. The V and J ends lost 4 bases and 0 bases respectively, with 9 bases between them. The germline V gene has CDR1 SQVTM and CDR2 ANQGSEA. CDR3 sequence: CSVAGENQETQYF. CDR3 bases: TGCAGCGTTGCGGGAGAGAACCAAGAGACCCAGTACTTC. Drawing the rest from reference TRBV29-1 and TRBJ2-5, the complete variable domain is SAVISQKPSRDICQRGTSLTIQCQVDSQVTMMFWYRQQPGQSLTLIATANQGSEATYESGFVIDKFPISRPNLTFSTLTVSNMSPEDSSIYLCSVAGENQETQYFGPGTRLLVL.

This chain joins TRBV5-1 and TRBJ1-1; tentatively, D is TRBD1 (5 bases). Germline CDR1 and CDR2: SGHRS and YFSETQ. The V end lost 2 bases, the J end lost 4 bases, and 9 bases lay between the germline ends. This CDR3 spans 13 amino acids. DNA of the CDR3: TGCGCCAGCAGCTTAAACGGGGGCACTGAAGCTTTCTTT. It yields the protein CASSLNGGTEAFF.

The gene calls are TRBV5-6 and TRBJ2-5; D possibly corresponds to TRBD2 (5 bases). Germline V CDR1 and CDR2: SGHDT, YYEEEE. Trimming took off 3 bases at V and 5 bases at J, with 14 bases between the two ends. CDR3 length: 14 amino acids. The CDR3 protein is CASSSLDRSETQYF. CDR3 DNA sequence: TGTGCCAGCAGCTCACTAGATAGGTCGGAGACCCAGTACTTC.

The chain couples TRBV19 to TRBJ1-1; 10 bases agree with TRBD1. The J segment lost 7 bases and the V segment lost 5 bases, leaving 7 bases of the junction unmatched. Looked up from germline, CDR1 is LNHDA and CDR2 is SQIVND (reference sequence). There are 14 residues in the CDR3. The CDR3 loop is CASSSTGGYGEAFF. CDR3 nucleotide sequence: TGTGCCAGTAGTTCGACAGGGGGCTATGGTGAAGCTTTCTTT.

This chain joins TRBV5-1 and TRBJ2-1; no firm D call. V lost 1 base to trimming and J lost 8 bases, with 10 bases between them. The V gene's germline CDR1 is SGHRS and CDR2 YFSETQ. The CDR3 has 13 residues. The CDR3 nucleotides are TGCGCCAGCAGCTTGTCTCCCTTCTATGAGCAGTTCTTC. Protein: CASSLSPFYEQFF.

The rearrangement uses TRBV29-1 and TRBJ1-5; D remains ambiguous. CDR3 length: 13 residues. Between the trimmed V and J ends, which lost 4 bases and 2 bases, there was a span of 9 bases. Germline V gene data show CDR1 as SQVTM and CDR2 as ANQGSEA. CDR3 nucleotides: TGCAGCGTTGTTCAGGAGGGCAATCAGCCCCAGCATTTT. Translated, it gives CSVVQEGNQPQHF.

This clone was picked up one time. The genes are TRBV6-1 and TRBJ2-7, with 10 bases that match TRBD2. The V segment lost 4 bases and the J segment 7 bases; nucleotides outside the gene matches: 7. The CDR3 spans 14 residues. CDR1 is MNHNS and CDR2 is SASEGT in the germline V gene. CDR3 loop: CASSVGLAVEEQYF. DNA of the CDR3: TGTGCCAGCAGTGTAGGACTAGCGGTTGAGGAGCAGTACTTC.

The chain carries TRBV2 and TRBJ2-4; D uncertain. The CDR3 is 17 amino acids. V was trimmed by 10 bases and J by 1 base, leaving 23 bases between them. Germline V gene lookup returns CDR1 SNHLY and CDR2 FYNNEI. The CDR3 loop reads CAIAYAQVHPAKNIQYF. Written as DNA, the CDR3 is TGTGCCATTGCCTACGCCCAGGTTCATCCGGCCAAAAACATTCAGTACTTC.

The CDR3 protein is CSVEGHMNTEAFF. The CDR3 coding sequence is TGCAGCGTTGAAGGACACATGAACACTGAAGCTTTCTTT. The chain carries TRBV29-1 and TRBJ1-1; D not resolved. The CDR3 is 13 amino acids. Germline values: CDR1 SQVTM, CDR2 ANQGSEA. V lost 1 base and J 0 bases, leaving 6 bases between the germline ends.

The V call is TRBV13, the J call TRBJ2-7; 9 bases align to TRBD1. Germline V gives CDR1 PRHDT, CDR2 FYEKMQ (reference sequence). This CDR3 has 15 amino acids. The junction had 8 bases not matched to a gene; V was cut back by 4 bases and J by 4 bases. The CDR3 protein is CASSSRDRVFYEQYF. The DNA of the CDR3 is TGTGCCAGCAGCTCCCGGGACAGGGTTTTTTACGAGCAGTACTTC.

This CDR3 is CASSAQGFPTAEAFF. The CDR3, as DNA: TGTGCCAGCAGTGCTCAGGGGTTTCCCACCGCTGAAGCTTTCTTT. The chain couples TRBV2 to TRBJ1-1; a weak D match, TRBD1 (6 bases). Trimming shortened V by 4 bases and J by 6 bases, and 18 bases separated the two germline ends. The CDR3 length is 15 residues. Germline CDR1 SNHLY, CDR2 FYNNEI.

The table lists this clone with a few counts. V usage is TRBV6-5 and J usage is TRBJ2-6; 10 nucleotides agree with TRBD1. The ends lost 4 bases at V and 0 bases at J; junction bases unmatched: 0. The germline CDR1 and CDR2 sequences are MNHEY and SVGAGI. The CDR3 extends over 16 amino acids. The CDR3 DNA is TGTGCCAGCAGTTGGACAGGGGGCTCTGGGGCCAACGTCCTGACTTTC. Protein sequence: CASSWTGGSGANVLTF.

This clone turned up a few times. The chain employs TRBV19 and TRBJ2-1; 12 nucleotides line up with TRBD2. CDR3 length: 18 amino acids. The J segment lost 9 bases and the V segment lost 0 bases, leaving 12 bases of the junction unmatched. Germline loops: CDR1 LNHDA, CDR2 SQIVND (reference sequence). In DNA form, the CDR3 reads TGTGCCAGTAGTATAGAGATCGTAGAACTAGCGGGAGGAAGTGAGCAGTTCTTC. It translates to CASSIEIVELAGGSEQFF.

The rearrangement links TRBV5-5 to TRBJ1-4; D gene unclear. V lost 2 bases, J lost 0 bases, and 8 bases lay in between. There are 15 residues in the CDR3. Germline lookup yields CDR1 SGHKS and CDR2 YYEKEE (reference sequence). CDR3 sequence (DNA): TGTGCCAGCAGCTTCTGGGCAACAACTAATGAAAAACTGTTTTTT. Translating it yields CASSFWATTNEKLFF.

This chain links TRBV30 with TRBJ2-2; no reliable D call. In germline, CDR1 is GTSNPN, CDR2 SVGIG (reference sequence). The CDR3 extends over 13 amino acids. V lost 2 bases, J lost 7 bases, and 11 bases lay in between. The CDR3 coding sequence is TGTGCCTGGAGTCCAAGACCGGGCGGGGAGCTGTTTTTT. Its translation: CAWSPRPGGELFF.

V is TRBV28 and J is TRBJ2-3, with 9 bases matching TRBD2. With 5 bases clipped from V and 4 bases from J, the junction kept 13 bases outside the gene matches. The CDR3 has 17 amino acids. Germline assignment: CDR1 MDHEN and CDR2 SYDVKM. The CDR3 DNA follows: TGTGCCAGCAGTACCACTAGCGGGCAGGGGCCCCCAGATACGCAGTATTTT. Translating it yields CASSTTSGQGPPDTQYF.

The chain recombines TRBV6-1 with TRBJ2-7, with D maybe TRBD1 (5 bases). The CDR3 is 14 residues long. Trimming removed 7 bases from V and 0 bases from J, with 13 bases in between. Germline values: CDR1 MNHNS, CDR2 SASEGT. CDR3 protein: CASKAGQLSYEQYF. As DNA, the CDR3 is TGTGCCAGCAAGGCCGGACAACTCTCCTACGAGCAGTACTTC.

The chain recombines TRBV2 with TRBJ2-6, with TRBD1 matching 8 bases. Looked up from germline, CDR1 is SNHLY and CDR2 is FYNNEI. This CDR3 is 21 amino acids long. Germline trimming cut 5 bases from V and 0 bases from J; bases unmatched to any gene: 18. The CDR3 DNA reads as TGTGCCAGCAGTCTGCTAGGACAGGGCCGGCTGGGGGGCTCTGGGGCCAACGTCCTGACTTTC. Protein: CASSLLGQGRLGGSGANVLTF.

As concerns this clone: The junction does not match germline at one end; this may be a read error. The chain links TRBV7-7 to TRBJ2-7, with 7 bases that match TRBD1. The CDR3 has 14 amino acids. The germline CDR1 and CDR2 sequences are SSHAT and FNYEAQ (reference sequence). This CDR3 is CASSPDRAAYEQYF. The CDR3 DNA is TGTGCTAGCAGCCCCGACAGGGCTGCCTACGAGCAGTACTTC.

This clone is a singleton in its sample. The chain combines TRBV25-1 with TRBJ2-7, with 8 nucleotides matching TRBD2. The trim removed 5 bases at V and 2 bases at J, leaving 5 bases unmatched. CDR1 MGHDK and CDR2 SYGVNS come from the germline V gene. This CDR3 is 14 amino acids long. CDR3 in amino acids: CASSTTRGAYEQYF. The CDR3 nucleotides read TGTGCCAGCAGTACCACGCGGGGGGCCTACGAGCAGTACTTC.

The genes are TRBV29-1 and TRBJ1-2; D perhaps matches TRBD1 (5 bases). The germline V and J ends were trimmed by 4 bases and 4 bases, with 10 bases remaining between them. Germline assignment: CDR1 SQVTM and CDR2 ANQGSEA. This CDR3 comprises 12 residues. The CDR3 DNA reads TGCAGCGTTGTAAGGGGATTCTATGGCTACACCTTC. Its protein product is CSVVRGFYGYTF.

This clone came up a few times. CDR3 residues: CASTSPGAQPQHF. The CDR3 nucleotides read TGTGCCAGCACCTCACCTGGGGCCCAGCCCCAGCATTTT. The chain carries TRBV2 and TRBJ1-5; TRBD1 might be the D (5 bases). Per the germline V gene, CDR1 is SNHLY and CDR2 is FYNNEI. There are 13 residues in the CDR3. V dropped 7 bases and J dropped 7 bases, with 14 bases sitting between them. The whole variable domain, filled in from reference TRBV2 and TRBJ1-5, reads EPEVTQTPSHQVTQMGQEVILRCVPISNHLYFYWYRQILGQKVEFLVSFYNNEISEKSEIFDDQFSVERPDGSNFTLKIRSTKLEDSAMYFCASTSPGAQPQHFGDGTRLSIL.

As DNA, the CDR3 is TGTGCCAGCAGCCCCAAGGCAGGGAAACCCTACAATGAGCAGTTCTTC. The encoded protein is CASSPKAGKPYNEQFF. The J gene is TRBJ2-1, the V gene TRBV14; D perhaps matches TRBD1 (5 bases). V was clipped by 4 bases and J by 2 bases, with 15 bases between them. CDR3 length: 16 amino acids. Germline loops: CDR1 SGHDN, CDR2 FVKESK.

The chain uses TRBV10-3 and TRBJ2-3, with 12 bases lining up with TRBD2. This CDR3 has 15 amino acids. J was trimmed by 2 bases and V by 6 bases; bases with no gene match: 3. Germline CDR1 is ENHRY and CDR2 is SYGVKD. DNA of the CDR3: TGTGCCATCAGCAGACTAGCGGGAGTCACAGATACGCAGTATTTT. Residues: CAISRLAGVTDTQYF.

The chain links TRBV28 to TRBJ2-1; TRBD2 aligns across 9 bases. The germline V gene encodes CDR1 MDHEN and CDR2 SYDVKM. With 5 bases clipped from V and 4 bases from J, the junction kept 9 bases outside the gene matches. The CDR3 totals 16 residues. The DNA of the CDR3 is TGTGCCAGCAGTCCAAACCGACTAGCGGATTACAATGAGCAGTTCTTC. This sequence encodes CASSPNRLADYNEQFF.

The chain couples TRBV2 to TRBJ2-2; D may be TRBD2 (5 bases). V was cut by 8 bases and J by 7 bases, with 14 bases left in between. CDR1 is SNHLY, CDR2 FYNNEI, per germline. CDR3 length: 13 residues. The CDR3 spells CASRRTTNGELFF. The DNA for the CDR3 is TGTGCCAGCCGTAGGACGACTAACGGGGAGCTGTTTTTT. The full variable domain, its missing parts supplied by reference TRBV2 and TRBJ2-2, is EPEVTQTPSHQVTQMGQEVILRCVPISNHLYFYWYRQILGQKVEFLVSFYNNEISEKSEIFDDQFSVERPDGSNFTLKIRSTKLEDSAMYFCASRRTTNGELFFGEGSRLTVL.

J is TRBJ1-2 and V is TRBV28, with D possibly being TRBD1 (6 bases). V lost 6 bases and J 2 bases, leaving 16 bases between the germline ends. The CDR3 loop spans 15 amino acids. Per the germline V gene, CDR1 is MDHEN and CDR2 is SYDVKM. Here the CDR3 DNA reads TGTGCCAGCAGACTCCCGGGACAAGGGAACTATGGCTACACCTTC. Encoded protein: CASRLPGQGNYGYTF.